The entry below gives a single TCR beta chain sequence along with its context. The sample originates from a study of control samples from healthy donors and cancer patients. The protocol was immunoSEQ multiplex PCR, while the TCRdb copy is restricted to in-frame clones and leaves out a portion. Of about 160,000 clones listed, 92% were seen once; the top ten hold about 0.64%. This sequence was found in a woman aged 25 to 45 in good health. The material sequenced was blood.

In DNA form, the CDR3 reads TGTGCCAGCAGCCCGGGACAGGGAAACTATGGCTACACCTTC. Its translation is CASSPGQGNYGYTF. V is TRBV3-1 (or the pseudogene TRBV3-2) and J is TRBJ1-2; 9 bases fit TRBD1. The CDR3 has 14 amino acids. J gave up 2 bases and V 4 bases, and 2 bases lay outside the gene matches. CDR1 and CDR2 (germline): LGHDT, YNNKEL (reference sequence).